The 12 T cell receptor beta chains below all came from one sample that was sequenced in a study of blood T cell repertoires in COVID-19. Repertoires were generated with immunoSEQ multiplex PCR, while TCRdb's copy carries only in-frame clones and drops some. Among roughly 250,000 clones, about 80% were seen once, and the ten largest hold approximately 14%. Sequenced sample: peripheral blood. These receptors came from a person between 65 and 80 years old with COVID-19, enrolled during active disease.

V and J are TRBV6-2 or TRBV6-3 and TRBJ2-6; no reliable D call. Germline V gene data show CDR1 as MNHEY and CDR2 as SVGEGT. The CDR3 length is 15 residues. Trimming removed 5 bases from V and 0 bases from J, with 8 bases in between. The CDR3 loop reads CASSLTSSGANVLTF. Written as DNA, the CDR3 is TGTGCCAGCAGTCTGACATCCTCTGGGGCCAACGTCCTGACTTTC.

V is TRBV6-5 and J is TRBJ2-3; 8 bases agree with TRBD2. After removal of 2 bases from V and 10 bases from J, the junction contained 14 bases not matched to a gene. The CDR3 has 16 amino acids. Germline-derived CDR1 and CDR2 are MNHEY and SVGAGI. The CDR3 loop reads CASSYGAGGRQAAQYF. The CDR3 region has the DNA TGTGCCAGCAGTTACGGCGCGGGGGGTAGGCAAGCGGCGCAGTATTTT.

The chain joins TRBV21-1 to TRBJ1-1. TRBV21-1 is a pseudogene segment. The CDR3 runs 11 residues. CDR3 region: CASSNCAEAFF. In DNA, the CDR3 is TGTGCCAGCAGCAACTGTGCTGAAGCTTTCTTT.

The gene calls are TRBV28 and TRBJ2-5; 8 bases are a match to TRBD2. The CDR3 is made up of 16 amino acids. Per the germline V gene, CDR1 is MDHEN and CDR2 is SYDVKM. The V segment lost 1 base and the J segment 0 bases; nucleotides outside the gene matches: 4. The CDR3 sequence: CASSLFGGVHQETQYF. CDR3 DNA sequence: TGTGCCAGCAGTTTATTCGGGGGGGTCCACCAAGAGACCCAGTACTTC.

In this sample, this clone turned up a few times. The V and J genes are TRBV4-1 and TRBJ2-1, with D perhaps TRBD2 (6 bases). The length of the CDR3 is 15 residues. In germline, CDR1 is MGHRA, CDR2 YSYEKL. V dropped 0 bases and J dropped 4 bases, with 10 bases sitting between them. This chain's CDR3 is CASSQDVEGYNEQFF. In nucleotides, the CDR3 is TGCGCCAGCAGCCAAGATGTGGAGGGGTACAATGAGCAGTTCTTC.

Written as DNA, the CDR3 is TGTGCCAGCAGTTATCCTAGCGGGAGTAGCACAGATACGCAGTATTTT. Translating gives CASSYPSGSSTDTQYF. This chain uses TRBV6-9 with TRBJ2-3; 10 nucleotides line up with TRBD2. Germline trimming cut 2 bases from V and 0 bases from J; bases unmatched to any gene: 2. CDR3 size: 16 residues. The germline V gene encodes CDR1 MNHGY and CDR2 SVAAGI.

The rearrangement uses TRBV29-1 and TRBJ1-1; possible D gene TRBD1, 5 bases. V lost 0 bases and J lost 5, with 19 bases in between. The CDR3 totals 16 residues. The germline CDR1 and CDR2 sequences are SQVTM and ANQGSEA. Written as DNA, the CDR3 is TGCAGCGTTGAAGACAGGCAGGGATTATTTTGGACTGAAGCTTTCTTT. Translating gives CSVEDRQGLFWTEAFF.

The V gene is TRBV12-3 or TRBV12-4, the J gene TRBJ2-2, with D hard to call. The CDR3 runs 12 residues. Trimming removed 2 bases from V and 6 bases from J, with 4 bases in between. For the CDR3, the DNA is TGTGCCAGCAGTTTACTCTCCGGGGAGCTGTTTTTT. Protein: CASSLLSGELFF.

The chain carries TRBV10-3 and TRBJ2-3, with D maybe TRBD1 (6 bases). Germline V gene sequence: CDR1 ENHRY, CDR2 SYGVKD. Trimming took off 9 bases at V and 2 bases at J, with 12 bases between the two ends. There are 13 residues in the CDR3. In nucleotides, the CDR3 is TGTGCCATAGTCCGGGACACCACAGATACGCAGTATTTT. Its translation: CAIVRDTTDTQYF.

The rearrangement joins TRBV6-5 to TRBJ2-1, with D perhaps TRBD2 (5 bases). V was shortened by 6 bases and J by 7 bases, with 16 bases between the two germline ends. CDR1 is MNHEY, CDR2 SVGAGI, per germline. The CDR3 runs to 14 residues. The CDR3 coding sequence is TGTGCCAGCAGATTCGACTACGGGTCGAATGAGCAGTTCTTC. The encoded protein is CASRFDYGSNEQFF.

The chain joins TRBV28 to TRBJ2-3; D may be TRBD2 (6 bases). V shed 5 bases and J shed 6 bases, with 15 bases lying between them. Germline loops: CDR1 MDHEN, CDR2 SYDVKM. This CDR3 contains 14 residues. CDR3 in DNA: TGTGCCAGCAGTGGGGACCTTGCGGGGGATACGCAGTATTTT. Its protein is CASSGDLAGDTQYF.

The gene calls are TRBV5-1 and TRBJ1-5; 9 nucleotides line up with TRBD1. The CDR3 runs 16 residues. Losses at the gene ends were 4 bases for V and 4 bases for J; bases not matched to a gene: 9. Germline CDR1 is SGHRS and CDR2 is YFSETQ. This CDR3 is CASSPTTGTGNQPQHF. The CDR3 DNA reads TGCGCCAGCAGCCCAACCACCGGGACAGGGAATCAGCCCCAGCATTTT.